Below are 22 T cell receptor beta chains sequenced from a single sample in a study of blood T cell repertoires in COVID-19. Assay used: immunoSEQ multiplex PCR; TCRdb lists only in-frame clones, some missing. The table shows approximately 380,000 clones, with roughly nine tenths occurring only once. Material: PBMCs or T cells enriched from blood (not recorded which). The receptor set was obtained from a woman in her thirties or forties who had been exposed to COVID-19.

This clone was picked up a small number of times. The CDR3 region has the DNA TGCAGCGTTACATCCGGACAGGGGAACACTGAAGCTTTCTTT. This sequence encodes CSVTSGQGNTEAFF. V is TRBV29-1 and J is TRBJ1-1, with 8 bases that match TRBD1. The CDR3 loop spans 14 amino acids. Losses at the gene ends were 5 bases for V and 1 base for J; bases not matched to a gene: 6. Germline lookup yields CDR1 SQVTM and CDR2 ANQGSEA.

The V gene is TRBV18, the J gene TRBJ2-2; the D is unclear. This CDR3 is built from 16 residues. CDR1 and CDR2 from the germline V gene are KGHSH and LQKENI. Trimming stripped 3 bases from V and 1 base from J, with 12 bases between. The CDR3 DNA sequence: TGTGCCAGCTCACCTCTATCACAGAGGAACACCGGGGAGCTGTTTTTT. Translation gives CASSPLSQRNTGELFF.

The gene calls are TRBV18 and TRBJ2-7; tentative D call: TRBD2 (5 bases). This CDR3 has 14 amino acids. The V gene's germline CDR1 is KGHSH and CDR2 LQKENI. Trimming removed 3 bases at V and 5 bases at J, with 14 bases between. CDR3 nucleotide sequence: TGTGCCAGCTCACCCTCCGCGGCCGGGAACGAGCAGTACTTC. It specifies CASSPSAAGNEQYF.

The rearrangement uses TRBV19 and TRBJ1-3; D may be TRBD1 (6 bases). The germline V gene encodes CDR1 LNHDA and CDR2 SQIVND (reference sequence). The CDR3 consists of 13 residues. V was clipped by 6 bases and J by 3 bases, with 9 bases between them. CDR3 nucleotides: TGTGCCAGTAGCAGGGGATATGGAAACACCATATATTTT. As protein: CASSRGYGNTIYF.

The chain recombines TRBV30 with TRBJ1-3, with unresolved D. V lost 0 bases to trimming and J lost 0 bases, with 9 bases between them. The CDR3 totals 15 residues. Germline V lookup: CDR1 GTSNPN, CDR2 SVGIG (reference sequence). In DNA form, the CDR3 reads TGTGCCTGGAGTGTTACCGAGAGCTCTGGAAACACCATATATTTT. Its protein product is CAWSVTESSGNTIYF.

The rearrangement joins TRBV6-1 to TRBJ1-2; the D is unclear. V lost 2 bases, J lost 5 bases, and 9 bases lay in between. CDR3 size: 13 residues. Germline CDR1 reads MNHNS; CDR2 reads SASEGT. The CDR3 DNA is TGTGCCAGCAGTGAAATTGCGGGTTATGGCTACACCTTC. This gives the protein CASSEIAGYGYTF.

V usage is TRBV19 and J usage is TRBJ2-4, with TRBD2 as a possible D gene (5 bases). Trimming removed 5 bases from V and 0 bases from J, with 14 bases in between. The CDR3 is made up of 16 amino acids. CDR1 is LNHDA and CDR2 is SQIVND in the germline V gene (reference sequence). CDR3 loop: CASSARRPPAKNIQYF. Here the CDR3 DNA reads TGTGCCAGTAGTGCCCGGAGGCCCCCAGCCAAAAACATTCAGTACTTC.

The chain has TRBV7-6 and TRBJ2-3; perhaps TRBD2 as D (5 bases). The CDR3 has 16 amino acids. V lost 2 bases and J 0 bases, leaving 12 bases between the germline ends. Germline CDR1 and CDR2: SGHVS and FNYEAQ. CDR3 protein: CASSLSGGSSTDTQYF. CDR3 sequence (DNA): TGTGCCAGCAGCTTAAGCGGTGGGTCTAGCACAGATACGCAGTATTTT.

The chain joins TRBV7-9 to TRBJ2-7; a weak D match, TRBD1 (6 bases). The germline V gene has CDR1 SEHNR and CDR2 FQNEAQ (reference sequence). This CDR3 spans 15 amino acids. The ends were cut back, 5 bases at V and 7 bases at J, with 21 bases in the middle. CDR3 residues: CASSAGMGQTGEQYF. The CDR3 DNA sequence: TGTGCCAGCAGCGCGGGCATGGGACAAACGGGGGAGCAGTACTTC.

V gene TRBV30 combines with J gene TRBJ1-1; 8 bases fit TRBD1. CDR1 GTSNPN and CDR2 SVGIG come from the germline V gene (reference sequence). This CDR3 contains 14 residues. V lost 5 bases to trimming and J lost 3 bases; unmatched junction nucleotides: 8. CDR3 DNA sequence: TGTGCCTGGGGCAGGGGGCGCCCGGACACTGAAGCTTTCTTT. Protein: CAWGRGRPDTEAFF. Using reference TRBV30 and TRBJ1-1 for the parts outside the CDR3, the full variable domain is SQTIHQWPATLVQPVGSPLSLECTVEGTSNPNLYWYRQAAGRGLQLLFYSVGIGQISSEVPQNLSASRPQDRQFILSSKKLLLSDSGFYLCAWGRGRPDTEAFFGQGTRLTVV.

The genes are TRBV11-2 and TRBJ2-3; D is uncertain. The CDR3 loop spans 12 amino acids. Per germline, CDR1 SGHAT and CDR2 FQNNGV. Trimming took off 5 bases at V and 9 bases at J, with 12 bases between the two ends. This CDR3 reads CASSPVATTQYF. CDR3 DNA: TGTGCCAGCAGCCCCGTAGCAACAACGCAGTATTTT.

The J gene is TRBJ1-2, the V gene TRBV20-1, with TRBD1 matching 7 bases. CDR3 length: 16 residues. Per the germline V gene, CDR1 is DFQATT and CDR2 is SNEGSKA (reference sequence). Trimming cost V 3 bases and J 13 bases; bases outside gene matches: 23. CDR3 bases: TGCAGTGCTAGTGAACCCCGTCGACAGGGTAACGGCCCAACCACCTTC. Residues: CSASEPRRQGNGPTTF.

The genes are TRBV4-1 and TRBJ2-2, with 8 bases aligning to TRBD1. The V segment lost 2 bases and the J segment 0 bases; nucleotides outside the gene matches: 5. The CDR3 contains 17 residues. Germline V lookup: CDR1 MGHRA, CDR2 YSYEKL. This chain's CDR3 is CASSQKRQGPNTGELFF. CDR3 nucleotide sequence: TGCGCCAGCAGCCAAAAAAGACAGGGGCCGAACACCGGGGAGCTGTTTTTT.

The chain combines TRBV5-4 with TRBJ1-1, with D maybe TRBD1 (6 bases). Trimming pared 4 bases from V and 5 bases from J, leaving 15 bases between. Germline assignment: CDR1 SGHNT and CDR2 YYREEE (reference sequence). The CDR3 is 14 residues long. As DNA, the CDR3 is TGTGCCAGCAGCAGGGAACAGGGAAGGACTGAAGCTTTCTTT. Translated: CASSREQGRTEAFF.

The chain recombines TRBV5-4 with TRBJ1-1; D may be TRBD1 (6 bases). The V gene's germline CDR1 is SGHNT and CDR2 YYREEE (reference sequence). CDR3 length equals 15 residues. Trimming left V 2 bases short and J 2 bases short, with 13 bases between. CDR3 region: CASSLRPGDNTEAFF. The CDR3 region has the DNA TGTGCCAGCAGCTTAAGGCCAGGGGATAACACTGAAGCTTTCTTT.

The rearrangement joins TRBV30 to TRBJ1-4; 9 nucleotides agree with TRBD1. Germline loops: CDR1 GTSNPN, CDR2 SVGIG (reference sequence). CDR3 length equals 15 residues. Losses at the gene ends were 4 bases for V and 7 bases for J; bases not matched to a gene: 10. The CDR3 here is CAWKTTGTGIEKLFF. In nucleotides, the CDR3 is TGTGCCTGGAAGACGACCGGGACAGGGATTGAAAAACTGTTTTTT.

V and J are TRBV7-9 and TRBJ2-7, with a possible D match to TRBD1 (5 bases). CDR1 is SEHNR, CDR2 FQNEAQ, per germline (reference sequence). V dropped 5 bases and J dropped 6 bases, with 23 bases sitting between them. The CDR3 runs to 16 residues. The DNA for the CDR3 is TGTGCCAGCAGCCGTCTCCGAAGGACAAGATTCTCCGAGCAGTACTTC. This gives the protein CASSRLRRTRFSEQYF.

The chain couples TRBV28 to TRBJ1-5, with a tentative D call TRBD1 (5 bases). This CDR3 contains 16 residues. Trimming removed 3 bases from V and 0 bases from J, with 12 bases in between. Germline values: CDR1 MDHEN, CDR2 SYDVKM. CDR3 in DNA: TGTGCCAGCAGTTTCGGACACACGTATAGCAATCAGCCCCAGCATTTT. It is translated as CASSFGHTYSNQPQHF.

V usage is TRBV7-8 and J usage is TRBJ1-2; 7 positions match TRBD1. V was pared by 4 bases and J by 3 bases, with 8 bases of the junction left unmatched. The germline V gene has CDR1 SGHVS and CDR2 FQNEAQ. The CDR3 spans 15 residues. The CDR3 sequence is CASSYRGSQYYGYTF. Written as DNA, the CDR3 is TGTGCCAGCAGCTACAGGGGATCGCAGTACTATGGCTACACCTTC.

This clone was picked up one time. The chain has TRBV27 and TRBJ1-5; tentative D call: TRBD1 (5 bases). The CDR3 extends over 17 amino acids. Germline CDR1 is MNHEY and CDR2 is SMNVEV (reference sequence). V gave up 5 bases and J gave up 5 bases, with 22 bases separating them. CDR3 region: CASSPTWAGGSDQPQHF. CDR3 bases: TGTGCCAGCAGTCCGACTTGGGCGGGGGGATCAGATCAGCCCCAGCATTTT.

The chain uses TRBV29-1 and TRBJ1-2; TRBD1 matches at 8 bases. The CDR3 is made up of 11 amino acids. After removal of 7 bases from V and 8 bases from J, the junction contained 6 bases not matched to a gene. In germline, CDR1 is SQVTM, CDR2 ANQGSEA. The CDR3 reads CSAGQGKGYTF. Here the CDR3 DNA reads TGCAGCGCTGGACAGGGTAAAGGCTACACCTTC.

The chain employs TRBV5-4 and TRBJ1-3; 9 bases are a match to TRBD1. The germline CDR1 and CDR2 sequences are SGHNT and YYREEE (reference sequence). The CDR3 contains 15 residues. The trim removed 0 bases at V and 2 bases at J, leaving 0 bases unmatched. The CDR3 loop reads CASSLDRGPGNTIYF. The CDR3 DNA reads as TGTGCCAGCAGCTTGGACAGGGGGCCTGGAAACACCATATATTTT.